This note documents a single T cell receptor (beta chain) sequence. Its antigen is currently unknown. This record belongs to a study of T cell responses to AZD1222 COVID-19 vaccine. Study-level background: Some second doses came at about 4 weeks and others at about 12 weeks; these were pooled. Study-wide points: Across the whole spike, CD4 TCRs peaked at regions 160-218 and 743-854.

V lost 5 bases to trimming and J lost 6 bases, with 22 bases between them. The CDR3 has 16 residues. Per the germline V gene, CDR1 is SGHNT and CDR2 is YENEEA. Profiling relied on immunoSEQ multiplex PCR, and the TCRdb table lists in-frame clones only, not all of them. Of 160,000 or so clones listed, approximately 90% were seen once; the top ten hold 4.4%. Source: peripheral blood, taken on day 0 of AZD1222 vaccination. The chain employs TRBV11-3 and TRBJ1-2; D is uncertain. This sequence originates from an adult in good health. Written as DNA, the CDR3 is TGTGCCAGCAGCCCCGTGTTTCGTGACCAAGTCGATGGCTACACCTTC. This codes for CASSPVFRDQVDGYTF.